Below, 20 T cell receptor beta chains from the same sample are listed, as sequenced in a study of CD8+CD57+ T cells in acquired aplastic anemia. CDR3 and TCR beta VDJ profiling relied on genomic DNA as the template. TCRdb ran MiXCR on the reads and lists one entry per CDR3 protein. The repertoire holds 150,000 to 200,000 distinct CDR3 sequences, with around 48% as singletons. CD8+CD57+ cell expansion, shown by flow cytometry, had occurred in the patients selected for sequencing. What was sequenced was sorted CD4+, CD8+, or CD8+CD57+ T cells (not recorded which) from PBMCs. Every receptor here comes from a human donor with aplastic anemia.

The V and J genes are TRBV2 and TRBJ1-2, with D perhaps TRBD1 (5 bases). CDR3 length: 14 amino acids. Germline V CDR1 and CDR2: SNHLY, FYNNEI. V lost 6 bases and J lost 1, with 12 bases in between. CDR3: CASSLIQGNYGYTF. The CDR3 DNA follows: TGTGCCAGCAGCCTGATTCAGGGTAACTATGGCTACACCTTC.

This clonotype was recorded at least ten times. This chain uses TRBV12-3 or TRBV12-4 with TRBJ1-3; D not certain. CDR3 size: 14 residues. V lost 2 bases to trimming and J lost 0 bases, with 5 bases between them. In nucleotides, the CDR3 is TGTGCCAGCAGTTTAAGACACTCTGGAAACACCATATATTTT. Translation: CASSLRHSGNTIYF.

This clonotype came up a few times. This sequence joins TRBV10-3 and TRBJ1-1, with 8 bases aligning to TRBD1. With 6 bases clipped from V and 1 base from J, the junction kept 4 bases outside the gene matches. CDR3 length equals 14 residues. Germline CDR1 and CDR2: ENHRY and SYGVKD. CDR3 sequence (DNA): TGTGCCATCAGGGAAGACAGGGGGAACACTGAAGCTTTCTTT. Translated: CAIREDRGNTEAFF.

This clonotype was observed a few times. A clone one base away is much larger, so this may be a read error. The chain is built from TRBV2 and TRBJ1-2; TRBD1 matches at 9 bases. Germline-derived CDR1 and CDR2 are SNHLY and FYNNEI. J lost 12 bases, V lost 5 bases, and 16 bases had no gene match. CDR3 length: 15 amino acids. The CDR3: CASSLPGTGIRGHTF. The CDR3 region has the DNA TGTGCCAGCAGTTTACCCGGGACAGGGATTCGGGGCCACACCTTC.

Concerning this clonotype: The germline gene is not matched at one end of the junction; a read error may be the cause. V gene TRBV5-6 combines with J gene TRBJ1-3, with a tentative D call TRBD1 (5 bases). The CDR3 spans 16 residues. The V gene's germline CDR1 is SGHDT and CDR2 YYEEEE. The CDR3 region is CARSLKGYVARNTIYF. In nucleotides, the CDR3 is TGTGCCCGCAGCTTGAAGGGGTACGTGGCCCGAAACACCATATATTTT.

This clonotype came up many times. This chain uses TRBV7-6 with TRBJ2-7; 7 bases match TRBD1. The germline V gene has CDR1 SGHVS and CDR2 FNYEAQ. CDR3 length: 15 amino acids. Unmatched junction bases numbered 3, after V lost 1 base and J lost 0 bases. The CDR3 DNA reads TGTGCCAGCAGCTTAGAGACAGGGCCCTCCTACGAGCAGTACTTC. It codes for CASSLETGPSYEQYF.

In this sample, this clonotype turned up a few times. The chain carries TRBV7-2 and TRBJ2-1; D unclear. The CDR3 has 13 amino acids. Germline assignment: CDR1 SGHTA and CDR2 FQGNSA. The germline V and J ends were trimmed by 6 bases and 1 base, with 7 bases remaining between them. The CDR3 protein is CASRGRSYNEQFF. The DNA for the CDR3 is TGTGCCAGCAGGGGCCGTTCCTACAATGAGCAGTTCTTC.

This clonotype appeared a single time. A read error is possible here, since a much larger clone lies one base away. The missing conserved phenylalanine or tryptophan at the end of this CDR3 makes a read error likely. This chain links TRBV6-1 with TRBJ2-3, with TRBD2 matching over 12 bases. Trimming cost V 9 bases and J 3 bases; bases outside gene matches: 7. The V gene's germline CDR1 is MNHNS and CDR2 SASEGT. This CDR3 comprises 15 residues. The CDR3 region has the DNA TGTGCCAGTACACAGACTAGCGGGGGAACAGATACGCAGTATCTT. This sequence encodes CASTQTSGGTDTQYL.

The sample holds many counts of this clonotype. A much larger clone differs from this one at a single base, so this may be a read error. This sequence joins TRBV29-1 and TRBJ2-5; 8 bases agree with TRBD2. The V segment lost 2 bases and the J segment 5 bases; nucleotides outside the gene matches: 16. Germline CDR1 is SQVTM and CDR2 is ANQGSEA. The CDR3 has 17 residues. The CDR3 region has the DNA TGCAGCGTTGAAAGGACGGGATCGAGCGGGGGAGTGGAGACCCAGTACTTC. This translates into CSVERTGSSGGVETQYF.

This clonotype was counted at least ten times. The DNA for the CDR3 is TGTGCCAGTAGCCTAGCGGGGAGAACCTACGAGCAGTACTTC. As protein: CASSLAGRTYEQYF. The V and J genes are TRBV19 and TRBJ2-7; 9 bases fit TRBD2. Germline CDR1 reads LNHDA; CDR2 reads SQIVND (reference sequence). This CDR3 comprises 14 residues. V shed 6 bases and J 2 bases; nucleotides not matched to a gene: 5.

A remark on this clonotype: A much larger clonotype is one base distant, so this may be a read error. In DNA form, the CDR3 reads TGTGCCAGCAGCTTGACCGGGGGTCGTACTGAAAAACTGTTTTTT. The encoded protein is CASSLTGGRTEKLFF. The chain links TRBV5-6 to TRBJ1-4; D might be TRBD1 (5 bases). The germline V and J ends were trimmed by 1 base and 7 bases, with 14 bases remaining between them. Germline V gives CDR1 SGHDT, CDR2 YYEEEE. The CDR3 spans 15 residues.

V usage is TRBV18 and J usage is TRBJ2-7, with D possibly being TRBD1 (5 bases). Germline-derived CDR1 and CDR2 are KGHSH and LQKENI. V lost 1 base and J 2 bases, leaving 12 bases between the germline ends. The CDR3 is 15 amino acids. CDR3 nucleotide sequence: TGTGCCAGCTCACCACGGACAAGCCAGACCTACGAGCAGTACTTC. Residues: CASSPRTSQTYEQYF.

This clonotype was recorded only once. The chain links TRBV12-3 or TRBV12-4 to TRBJ2-3; a weak D match, TRBD1 (5 bases). The CDR3 is 15 residues long. The V and J ends lost 2 bases and 2 bases respectively, with 11 bases between them. CDR3 nucleotide sequence: TGTGCCAGCAGTTTATCGACAGCCAACACAGATACGCAGTATTTT. Encoded protein: CASSLSTANTDTQYF.

This sequence joins TRBV7-4 and TRBJ1-6, with D possibly being TRBD1 (6 bases). CDR1 and CDR2 from the germline V gene are SGHVT and SQSDAQ. V was clipped by 5 bases and J by 8 bases, with 16 bases between them. This CDR3 has 15 amino acids. In DNA, the CDR3 is TGTGCCAGCAGCGCCCACAGGGTGTCGGATTCACCCCTCCACTTT. Protein sequence: CASSAHRVSDSPLHF.

The chain links TRBV19 to TRBJ2-5; D call uncertain. The ends were cut back, 3 bases at V and 7 bases at J, with 12 bases in the middle. Germline V lookup: CDR1 LNHDA, CDR2 SQIVND (reference sequence). This CDR3 spans 13 amino acids. CDR3 residues: CASSIDPTVTQYF. The CDR3 DNA is TGTGCCAGTAGTATTGACCCCACGGTGACCCAGTACTTC.

This clonotype was picked up a small number of times. The chain joins TRBV15 to TRBJ2-7; 12 nucleotides agree with TRBD2. Losses at the gene ends were 2 bases for V and 6 bases for J; bases not matched to a gene: 8. The CDR3 has 16 residues. Germline lookup yields CDR1 LNHNV and CDR2 YYDKDF (reference sequence). The CDR3 DNA reads TGTGCCACCAGCAGACTGACTAGCGGGAGAACGGGCGAGCAGTACTTC. Protein sequence: CATSRLTSGRTGEQYF.

The chain recombines TRBV29-1 with TRBJ2-1, with 8 bases fitting TRBD1. This CDR3 region has 14 residues. V lost 7 bases, J lost 1 base, and 6 bases stayed unmatched. CDR1 SQVTM and CDR2 ANQGSEA come from the germline V gene. The CDR3 sequence is CSADDRGSYNEQFF. In DNA, the CDR3 is TGCAGCGCCGACGACAGGGGTTCCTACAATGAGCAGTTCTTC.

Ten or more counts support this clonotype. This chain connects TRBV6-5 to TRBJ2-1; the D gene could be TRBD1 or TRBD2 (5 bases each). Germline CDR1 is MNHEY and CDR2 is SVGAGI. The V gene lost 5 bases and the J gene lost 10 bases, with 18 bases spanning the gap. The CDR3 is 14 amino acids. This chain's CDR3 is CASSTGTRFGEQFF. CDR3 nucleotides: TGTGCCAGCAGTACCGGGACCCGGTTTGGCGAGCAGTTCTTC.

The chain recombines TRBV14 with TRBJ1-1; 7 bases are shared with TRBD1. With 4 bases clipped from V and 3 bases from J, the junction kept 8 bases outside the gene matches. CDR3 size: 15 residues. CDR1 is SGHDN, CDR2 FVKESK, per germline. The CDR3: CASSPRQGWDTEAFF. The CDR3 nucleotides read TGTGCCAGCAGCCCCCGACAGGGATGGGACACTGAAGCTTTCTTT. Variable domain in full (rest from reference TRBV14 and TRBJ1-1): EAGVTQFPSHSVIEKGQTVTLRCDPISGHDNLYWYRRVMGKEIKFLLHFVKESKQDESGMPNNRFLAERTGGTYSTLKVQPAELEDSGVYFCASSPRQGWDTEAFFGQGTRLTVV.

The chain joins TRBV19 to TRBJ1-6; D is unresolved. The CDR3 is made up of 13 amino acids. The V gene lost 10 bases and the J gene lost 5 bases, with 12 bases spanning the gap. Germline CDR1 and CDR2: LNHDA and SQIVND (reference sequence). The CDR3 region is CAIFCWDNSPLHF. The CDR3 DNA is TGTGCCATCTTCTGTTGGGATAATTCACCCCTCCACTTT.